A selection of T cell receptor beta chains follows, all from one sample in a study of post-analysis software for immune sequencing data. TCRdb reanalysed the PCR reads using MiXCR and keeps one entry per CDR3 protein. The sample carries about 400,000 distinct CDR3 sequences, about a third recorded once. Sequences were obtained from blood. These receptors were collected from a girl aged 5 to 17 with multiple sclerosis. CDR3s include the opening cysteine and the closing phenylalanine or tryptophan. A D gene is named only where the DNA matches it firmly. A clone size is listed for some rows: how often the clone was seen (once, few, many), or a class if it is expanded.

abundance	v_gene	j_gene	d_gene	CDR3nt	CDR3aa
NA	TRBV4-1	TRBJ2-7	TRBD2	TGCGCCAGCAGCCAAGATGGTAGTTGGACTAGCGGTTATGAGCAGTACTTC	CASSQDGSWTSGYEQYF
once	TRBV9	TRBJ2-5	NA	TGTGCCGGCAGCTCCGGGGTGGGGATCGAGACCCAGTACTTC	CAGSSGVGIETQYF
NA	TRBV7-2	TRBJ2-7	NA	TGTGCCAGCAGCCTTGACACCGGGAGAGGCTACGAGCAGTACTTC	CASSLDTGRGYEQYF
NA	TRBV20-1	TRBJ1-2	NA	TGCAGTGCTACCACGGGGGGATCTAACTATGGCTACACCTTC	CSATTGGSNYGYTF
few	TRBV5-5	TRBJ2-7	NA	TGTGCCAGCAGCTTGCCATTAGGCGAGCAGTACTTC	CASSLPLGEQYF
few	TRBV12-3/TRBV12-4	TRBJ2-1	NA	TGTGCCAGCAGTTGGGGGGACACCCTCTACAATGAGCAGTTCTTC	CASSWGDTLYNEQFF
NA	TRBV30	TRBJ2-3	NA	TGTGCCTGGAGTGCCCCTTATGGGGACGGGAATACGCAGTATTTT	CAWSAPYGDGNTQYF
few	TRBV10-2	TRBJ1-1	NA	TGCGCCAGCAGTCTGAGGAACACTGAAGCTTTCTTT	CASSLRNTEAFF
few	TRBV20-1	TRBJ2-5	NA	TGCAGTGCTAGACCCGAGTGGGAAACGACCCAGTACTTC	CSARPEWETTQYF
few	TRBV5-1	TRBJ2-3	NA	TGCGCCAGCAGCTCTCCTACTTCGACCACAGATACGCAGTATTTT	CASSSPTSTTDTQYF
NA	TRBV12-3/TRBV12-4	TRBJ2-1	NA	TGTGCCAGCAGTTTATGGGCGTCGGGCAATGAGCAGTTCTTC	CASSLWASGNEQFF
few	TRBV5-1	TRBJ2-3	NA	TGCGCCAGCAGGCAAACTACAGGCGATACGCAGTATTTT	CASRQTTGDTQYF
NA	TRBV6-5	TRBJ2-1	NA	TGTGCCAGCAGTTCCCCCTGGGGCAATGAGCAGTTCTTC	CASSSPWGNEQFF
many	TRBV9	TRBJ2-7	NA	TGTGCCAGCAGCGTAGGGGTGGGTCCCTACGAGCAGTACTTC	CASSVGVGPYEQYF
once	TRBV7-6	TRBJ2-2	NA	TGTGCCAGCAGCTTAGGGGGTGGAGAGTCTGACACCGGGGAGCTGTTTTTT	CASSLGGGESDTGELFF
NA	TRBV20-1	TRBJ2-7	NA	TGCAGTGCTAGAAATAGTGGCTCGCCAAGTCCCTACGAGCAGTACTTC	CSARNSGSPSPYEQYF
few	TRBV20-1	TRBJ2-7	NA	TGCAGTGCTAGCCCCAGCACCTCCTACGAGCAGTACTTC	CSASPSTSYEQYF
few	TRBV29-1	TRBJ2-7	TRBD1	TGCAGCGTGTGCCGGGACAGGGGAATTTTCGAGCAGTACTTC	CSVCRDRGIFEQYF
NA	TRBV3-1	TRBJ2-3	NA	TGTGCCAGCAGCCCTTTGCCCACGCGGGGAACAGATACGCAGTATTTT	CASSPLPTRGTDTQYF
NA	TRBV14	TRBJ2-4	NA	TGTGCCAGCAGCCAATTACCCCGGGCCTCGCAGTACTTC	CASSQLPRASQYF
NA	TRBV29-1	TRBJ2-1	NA	TGCAGCGTTGACTCACAGAGCAATGAGCAGTTCTTC	CSVDSQSNEQFF
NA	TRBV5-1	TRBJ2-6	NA	TGCGCCAGCAGCTTCCACGGGTCAGGGACTGGGGCCAACGTCCTGACTTTC	CASSFHGSGTGANVLTF
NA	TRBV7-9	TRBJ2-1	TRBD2	TGTGCCAGCAGCTCCGGACTAGCGGGGGCCCGGTACAATGAGCAGTTCTTC	CASSSGLAGARYNEQFF
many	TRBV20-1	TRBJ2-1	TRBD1	TGCAGTGCTAGAGGGGACAGGACCCCCGGTGAGCAGTTCTTC	CSARGDRTPGEQFF
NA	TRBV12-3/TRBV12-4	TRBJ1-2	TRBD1	TGTGCCAGCAGTTTCGGGGACAGTCCTCGTTATGGCTACACCTTC	CASSFGDSPRYGYTF
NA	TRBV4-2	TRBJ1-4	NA	TGTGCCAGCAGCCAAGATCCCACCGGGTTGAATGAAAAACTGTTTTTT	CASSQDPTGLNEKLFF
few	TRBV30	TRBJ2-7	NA	TGTGCCTCCAGGGGTGGCTCTGAGGGGATATCCTACGAGCAGTACTTC	CASRGGSEGISYEQYF
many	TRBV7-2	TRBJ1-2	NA	TGTGCCAGCACCTTGGACGTCTATGGCTACACCTTC	CASTLDVYGYTF
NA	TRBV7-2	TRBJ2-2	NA	TGTGCCAGCAGCTATGCGGAGAACACCGGGGAGCTGTTTTTT	CASSYAENTGELFF
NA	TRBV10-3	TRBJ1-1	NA	TGTGCCATCAGTCTCCGGGATACCACTGAAGCTTTCTTT	CAISLRDTTEAFF
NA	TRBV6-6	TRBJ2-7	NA	TGTGCCAGCAGTTTCAGGGTTGGGAGGAACTACGAGCAGTACTTC	CASSFRVGRNYEQYF
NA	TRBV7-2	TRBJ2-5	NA	TGTGCCAGCAGCTTAGGACGGATCCAAGAGACCCAGTACTTC	CASSLGRIQETQYF
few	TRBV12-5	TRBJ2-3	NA	TGTGCTAGTGGTTCCGAAGGGCTTTTTACAGATACGCAGTATTTT	CASGSEGLFTDTQYF
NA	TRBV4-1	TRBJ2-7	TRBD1	TGCGCCAGCAGCCCATTACAGGGGAAGGGCTACGAGCAGTACTTC	CASSPLQGKGYEQYF
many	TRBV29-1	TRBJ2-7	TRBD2	TGCAGCGTTGAAGATCGGGCTAGCGGAGATTACGAGCAGTACTTC	CSVEDRASGDYEQYF
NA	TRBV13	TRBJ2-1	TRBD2	TGTGCCAGCAGCTTAGCCCTCGGGACTAGGGTCTCCTACAATGAGCAGTTCTTC	CASSLALGTRVSYNEQFF
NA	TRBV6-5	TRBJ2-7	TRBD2	TGTGCCAGCAGTAGCCTGACGGGGGGCTACGAGCAGTACTTC	CASSSLTGGYEQYF
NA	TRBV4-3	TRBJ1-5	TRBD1	TGCGCCAGCAGCCAAGATTTGCCGGGGACAGCCGATAGCAATCAGCCCCAGCATTTT	CASSQDLPGTADSNQPQHF
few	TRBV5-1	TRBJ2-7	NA	TGCGCCAGCAGCTTGTCTGGGGGCTACCACGAGCAGTACTTC	CASSLSGGYHEQYF
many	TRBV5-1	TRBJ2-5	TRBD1	TGCGCCAGCAGCTTGGGGGGACAGGGGGTCCAAGAGACCCAGTACTTC	CASSLGGQGVQETQYF
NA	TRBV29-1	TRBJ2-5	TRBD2	TGCAGCGTTCTGCCTGGCGGGGGTAAAGAGACCCAGTACTTC	CSVLPGGGKETQYF
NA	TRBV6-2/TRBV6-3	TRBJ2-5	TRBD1	TGTGCCAGCAGTTACCCAATCGTAGGACAGGGAAAACAAGAGACCCAGTACTTC	CASSYPIVGQGKQETQYF
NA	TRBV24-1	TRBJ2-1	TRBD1	TGTGCCACCAGTGACCCTCCGGGACAGGGCGGGAATGAGCAGTTCTTC	CATSDPPGQGGNEQFF
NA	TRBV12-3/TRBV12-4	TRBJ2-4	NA	TGTGCCAGCAGAACTGGAGGCGCAAACATTCAGTACTTC	CASRTGGANIQYF
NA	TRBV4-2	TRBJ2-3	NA	TGTGCCAGCAGCCAAGATGCGGCGGATCCCACAGATACGCAGTATTTT	CASSQDAADPTDTQYF